This T cell receptor (beta chain) is drawn from a study of T cell responses to AZD1222 COVID-19 vaccine. Points from the study as a whole: Females made up more of the donors, who were largely white British, and clonal diversity may have come out too low. The peak T cell response came first, and repertoires were sampled only after it.

The CDR3 contains 15 residues. The germline gives CDR1 GTSNPN, CDR2 SVGIG (reference sequence). V gave up 3 bases and J gave up 6 bases, with 17 bases separating them. About this clone itself: Its antigen is undetermined.

Method: immunoSEQ multiplex PCR; TCRdb's copy keeps in-frame clones and lacks some. The table lists 150,000 or so clones, roughly nine tenths of them singletons. This TCR was recovered from an adult in good health. The rearrangement uses TRBV30 and TRBJ1-4; tentatively, D is TRBD1 (6 bases). This specimen was peripheral blood, taken on day 0 of AZD1222 vaccination. CDR3 protein: CAWRPGDTRYEKLFF. The CDR3, as DNA: TGTGCCTGGAGGCCCGGGGACACCCGGTATGAAAAACTGTTTTTT. The variable domain in full, with the rest retrieved from reference TRBV30 and TRBJ1-4, is SQTIHQWPATLVQPVGSPLSLECTVEGTSNPNLYWYRQAAGRGLQLLFYSVGIGQISSEVPQNLSASRPQDRQFILSSKKLLLSDSGFYLCAWRPGDTRYEKLFFGSGTQLSVL.